A single sample gave rise to the 21 T cell receptor beta chains below, sequenced in a study of read filtering for tumor transcriptome and immune sequencing. The library was built from about 400 ng RNA with molecular barcoded adaptors for alpha/delta and beta/gamma chains. TCRdb processed the reads anew with MiXCR; each CDR3 protein has one entry. This sample has more than 100,000 distinct CDR3 sequences, with roughly 13% found just once. Sample: a population of CD138-negative cells sorted from bone marrow. All receptors derive from a donor over 35 with multiple myeloma.

This clonotype occurred a few times. The chain has TRBV19 and TRBJ2-1; 12 nucleotides match TRBD2. The CDR3 spans 13 residues. The V and J ends lost 7 bases and 7 bases, in that order; junction bases with no gene match: 2. Germline values: CDR1 LNHDA, CDR2 SQIVND (reference sequence). The CDR3: CASTGTSGNEQFF. In DNA, the CDR3 is TGTGCCAGTACCGGGACTAGCGGGAATGAGCAGTTCTTC.

This clonotype showed up many times. This sequence joins TRBV29-1 and TRBJ2-3; the match to TRBD2 covers 11 bases. The V gene's germline CDR1 is SQVTM and CDR2 ANQGSEA. CDR3 length equals 15 residues. V was pared by 4 bases and J by 4 bases, with 7 bases of the junction left unmatched. The CDR3 DNA reads TGCAGCGTTGTGGGTAGCGGGAGGGCCTCAGATACGCAGTATTTT. Translating gives CSVVGSGRASDTQYF.

This clonotype has ten or more counts. The rearrangement joins TRBV12-3 or TRBV12-4 to TRBJ2-1; 13 bases line up with TRBD2. This CDR3 has 16 amino acids. The V gene end was trimmed by 4 bases and the J gene end by 10 bases; junction bases not matched to a gene: 10. CDR3 residues: CASSSHGTSGNVEQFF. In DNA, the CDR3 is TGTGCCAGCAGTTCCCACGGGACTAGCGGGAACGTGGAGCAGTTCTTC.

This clonotype appeared many times. This rearrangement joins TRBV20-1 to TRBJ2-1; weak D call: TRBD1 (5 bases). Germline CDR1 is DFQATT and CDR2 is SNEGSKA (reference sequence). This CDR3 comprises 14 residues. Deletions cut 8 bases from V and 0 bases from J, with 14 bases between. The CDR3: CSTLGRSSYNEQFF. CDR3 in DNA: TGCAGTACCCTGGGGCGGAGCTCCTACAATGAGCAGTTCTTC.

The genes are TRBV15 and TRBJ1-3, with 7 bases lining up with TRBD1. The J segment lost 0 bases and the V segment lost 0 bases, leaving 8 bases of the junction unmatched. CDR1 is LNHNV, CDR2 YYDKDF, per germline (reference sequence). This CDR3 has 18 residues. This CDR3 is CATSRDPGQKYSGNTIYF. The CDR3 region has the DNA TGTGCCACCAGCAGAGATCCGGGACAGAAGTACTCTGGAAACACCATATATTTT.

Only a few counts were recorded for this clonotype. The chain combines TRBV6-5 with TRBJ1-1; D not resolved. Germline-derived CDR1 and CDR2 are MNHEY and SVGAGI. V lost 7 bases, J lost 6 bases, and 15 bases lay in between. There are 13 residues in the CDR3. CDR3 protein: CASTSGGNAEAFF. CDR3 sequence (DNA): TGTGCCAGCACCTCAGGTGGGAATGCTGAAGCTTTCTTT.

This clonotype was detected ten times or more. The gene calls are TRBV4-2 and TRBJ1-1; D is perhaps TRBD1 (6 bases). V shed 5 bases and J shed 2 bases, with 9 bases lying between them. This CDR3 is built from 13 residues. Looked up from germline, CDR1 is LGHNA and CDR2 is YNFKEQ. The CDR3 DNA is TGTGCCAGCAGCTCGGGACATAACACTGAAGCTTTCTTT. This encodes CASSSGHNTEAFF.

To note about this clonotype: A read error likely explains this, since a far larger clone differs by one base. The chain couples TRBV12-5 to TRBJ2-1, with 9 bases fitting TRBD2. Germline CDR1 reads LGHNT; CDR2 reads FRNRAP. The CDR3 is 17 amino acids. DNA of the CDR3: TGTGCCAGCAGTTTAGAGGGTAGCGGGAGCTCCTACAATGAGCAGCTCTTC. Translated, it gives CASSLEGSGSSYNEQLF.

This clonotype was counted ten times or more. The V and J genes are TRBV29-1 and TRBJ2-1, with D possibly being TRBD2 (5 bases). The CDR3 covers 11 residues. Per the germline V gene, CDR1 is SQVTM and CDR2 is ANQGSEA. The CDR3 DNA follows: TGCGGGGAGCTCTCCTACAATGAGCAGTTCTTC. Its translation: CGELSYNEQFF.

This clonotype was recorded many times. The rearrangement links TRBV3-1 to TRBJ2-7, with a weak D call TRBD1 (5 bases). Germline assignment: CDR1 LGHDT and CDR2 YNNKEL (reference sequence). The CDR3 length is 15 residues. V was clipped by 4 bases and J by 3 bases, with 16 bases between them. The CDR3 loop reads CASSPRVAKIYEQYF. DNA for the CDR3: TGTGCCAGCAGCCCCAGGGTAGCCAAGATCTACGAGCAGTACTTC.

This clonotype was recorded at least ten times. The rearrangement uses TRBV19 and TRBJ2-1, with 9 bases fitting TRBD2. J lost 2 bases, V lost 4 bases, and 6 bases had no gene match. CDR3 length: 16 amino acids. Germline V gene lookup returns CDR1 LNHDA and CDR2 SQIVND (reference sequence). The CDR3 protein is CASSSGGGRAYNEQFF. Here the CDR3 DNA reads TGTGCCAGTAGTAGTGGGGGCGGGAGGGCCTACAATGAGCAGTTCTTC.

The chain recombines TRBV5-5 with TRBJ2-1, with TRBD2 as a possible D gene (6 bases). The V gene's germline CDR1 is SGHKS and CDR2 YYEKEE (reference sequence). The CDR3 is 16 amino acids. The germline V and J ends were trimmed by 3 bases and 4 bases, with 17 bases remaining between them. In DNA form, the CDR3 reads TGTGCCAGCAGCTCCGGGGGAAGCGGAGCTTACAATGAGCAGTTCTTC. Translated, it gives CASSSGGSGAYNEQFF.

The count of this clonotype is one. A far larger clone is just one base off, so this is likely a read error. The chain couples TRBV6-1 to TRBJ1-5; a weak D match, TRBD1 (5 bases). Looked up from germline, CDR1 is MNHNS and CDR2 is SASEGT. The CDR3 extends over 17 amino acids. CDR3 protein: CASRAIPQDRGDQPRHF. The DNA of the CDR3 is TGTGCCAGCAGGGCTATACCCCAGGATCGAGGGGATCAGCCCCGGCATTTT.

This chain connects TRBV5-1 to TRBJ1-2; TRBD1 aligns across 8 bases. The V segment lost 4 bases and the J segment 3 bases; nucleotides outside the gene matches: 11. CDR3 size: 16 residues. CDR1 and CDR2 from the germline V gene are SGHRS and YFSETQ. The CDR3 loop reads CASSGQGLSGDYGYTF. CDR3 nucleotides: TGCGCCAGCAGCGGACAGGGACTTTCCGGAGACTATGGCTACACCTTC.

In this sample, this clonotype turned up many times. The chain uses TRBV28 and TRBJ1-5; 7 positions match TRBD1. CDR1 and CDR2 from the germline V gene are MDHEN and SYDVKM. V lost 6 bases and J lost 5; bases outside the gene matches: 7. The CDR3 sequence is 14 residues long. The CDR3 coding sequence is TGTGCCAGCAGCTTGGGACAGAGATATCAGCCCCAGCATTTT. Protein: CASSLGQRYQPQHF.

The chain joins TRBV3-1 to TRBJ2-2; D ambiguous. The CDR3 totals 15 residues. The germline V gene encodes CDR1 LGHDT and CDR2 YNNKEL (reference sequence). Trimming removed 4 bases from V and 0 bases from J, with 9 bases in between. The chain's CDR3 is CASSPSRTNTGELFF. The DNA of the CDR3 is TGTGCCAGCAGCCCCTCTAGAACGAACACCGGGGAGCTGTTTTTT.

About this clonotype itself: This may arise from a read error, as a much more abundant clone is one base away. The rearrangement joins TRBV6-1 to TRBJ2-1; no clear D. CDR1 is MNHNS and CDR2 is SASEGT in the germline V gene. This CDR3 spans 17 amino acids. V lost 5 bases to trimming and J lost 4 bases, with 21 bases between them. The CDR3 region is CASSSASTRIPYNEQFF. The CDR3 DNA follows: TGTGCCAGCAGTTCAGCTTCCACTCGAATACCTTACAATGAGCAGTTCTTC.

This clonotype was counted many times. The chain is built from TRBV7-3 and TRBJ2-1; the match to TRBD1 covers 11 bases. Per germline, CDR1 SGHTA and CDR2 FQGTGA. J was trimmed by 6 bases and V by 2 bases; bases with no gene match: 0. This CDR3 is 14 amino acids long. The CDR3 coding sequence is TGTGCCAGCAGCTTAGGGACAGGGGGCAATGAGCAGTTCTTC. Its translation is CASSLGTGGNEQFF.

This clonotype was picked up a small number of times. The V and J genes are TRBV5-1 and TRBJ2-1; TRBD2 matches at 9 bases. Germline trimming cut 0 bases from V and 1 base from J; bases unmatched to any gene: 2. In germline, CDR1 is SGHRS, CDR2 YFSETQ. The CDR3 is made up of 16 amino acids. CDR3 in amino acids: CASSLAGLASYNEQFF. CDR3 in DNA: TGCGCCAGCAGCTTGGCTGGACTAGCGTCCTACAATGAGCAGTTCTTC.

This clonotype was detected only once. A read error may explain this, as a much larger clone is one base away. Because it lacks the conserved phenylalanine or tryptophan at the end, this CDR3 is likely a read error. The chain is built from TRBV12-3 or TRBV12-4 and TRBJ2-2; the match to TRBD1 covers 9 bases. The CDR3 contains 16 residues. V lost 7 bases, J lost 2 bases, and 8 bases stayed unmatched. The CDR3 sequence is CASKGDRGFNTGELFS. CDR3 in DNA: TGTGCCAGCAAGGGAGACAGGGGGTTCAACACCGGGGAGCTGTTTTCT.

About this clonotype itself: This probably arose from a read error, given a far larger clone one base away. The chain links TRBV2 to TRBJ2-1; no firm D call. Germline CDR1 and CDR2: SNHLY and FYNNEI. The CDR3 runs 14 residues. V lost 6 bases and J 3 bases, leaving 12 bases between the germline ends. The CDR3 sequence: CASSKVADYNEQFF. In DNA, the CDR3 is TGTGCCAGCAGCAAAGTCGCGGACTACAATGAGCAGTTCTTC.